These T cell receptor beta chains were read from a single sample in a study of T cells in Graves' hyperthyroidism and ophthalmopathy. A single record per CDR3 protein comes from TCRdb applying MiXCR to the multiplex PCR reads. The table shows roughly 500,000 distinct CDR3 sequences, with more than 11% occurring only once. Sample: blood. These receptors came from a woman aged 25 to 39 with Graves' hyperthyroidism that later progressed to Graves' ophthalmopathy. Each CDR3 is given with its conserved first and last residue. Each record gives: CDR3 protein, CDR3 DNA, clone size, D gene, V gene, J gene. D genes are given only for firm matches. Clone size is not always given. Where it is, it says once, few, many or a class for expanded clones.

CAISVIWGENTGELFF	TGTGCCATCAGTGTGATTTGGGGGGAGAACACCGGGGAGCTGTTTTTT	many	.	TRBV10-3	TRBJ2-2
CASSQRLAQETQYF	TGTGCCAGCAGCCAACGTCTAGCCCAAGAGACCCAGTACTTC	many	.	TRBV6-1	TRBJ2-5
CASSHRDSYANTGELFF	TGTGCCAGCAGTCACCGGGACAGCTACGCGAACACCGGGGAGCTGTTTTTT	.	TRBD1	TRBV6-2/TRBV6-3	TRBJ2-2
CASSPLQRVAGELFF	TGTGCCAGCAGCCCTCTACAACGTGTGGCCGGGGAGCTGTTTTTT	many	.	TRBV11-2	TRBJ2-2
CASSLVGTGGAGTGELFF	TGTGCCAGCAGCTTGGTAGGGACAGGGGGCGCCGGCACCGGGGAGCTGTTTTTT	few	TRBD1	TRBV5-5	TRBJ2-2
CASSPPDESTDTQYF	TGTGCCAGCAGTCCCCCGGACGAAAGCACAGATACGCAGTATTTT	many	.	TRBV28	TRBJ2-3
CASRQGGNGELFF	TGTGCCAGCAGGCAGGGGGGAAACGGGGAGCTGTTTTTT	few	.	TRBV2	TRBJ2-2
CASSQQGGANVLTF	TGCGCCAGCAGCCAGCAGGGTGGGGCCAACGTCCTGACTTTC	few	.	TRBV4-3	TRBJ2-6
CASSEYGAGSVNEQFF	TGTGCCAGCAGTGAATATGGGGCAGGGTCGGTCAATGAGCAGTTCTTC	many	.	TRBV25-1	TRBJ2-1
CATSDLLAEQFF	TGTGCCACCAGTGATTTGCTCGCTGAGCAGTTCTTC	many	.	TRBV24-1	TRBJ2-1
CASSLHSEYNEQFF	TGTGCCAGCAGCCTCCATAGCGAGTACAATGAGCAGTTCTTC	few	.	TRBV3-1	TRBJ2-1
CASSKEYQPQHF	TGTGCCAGCAGTAAAGAGTATCAGCCCCAGCATTTT	many	.	TRBV12-3/TRBV12-4	TRBJ1-5
CASSSHGQGDNEQFF	TGTGCCAGCAGTTCCCACGGACAGGGGGACAATGAGCAGTTCTTC	many	TRBD1	TRBV28	TRBJ2-1
CASIPGRSSEIGRNEQFF	TGTGCCAGCATACCGGGACGGAGCTCGGAGATAGGAAGGAATGAGCAGTTCTTC	.	.	TRBV7-9	TRBJ2-1
CASSYFGGLFSGYTF	TGTGCCAGCAGTTACTTTGGGGGGCTTTTCTCTGGCTACACCTTC	.	.	TRBV6-2/TRBV6-3	TRBJ1-2
CSGGPVNQETQYF	TGCAGTGGGGGCCCGGTAAACCAAGAGACCCAGTACTTC	.	.	TRBV29-1	TRBJ2-5
CASSTWTGGTGELFF	TGTGCCAGCAGTACCTGGACAGGGGGCACCGGGGAGCTGTTTTTT	many	TRBD1	TRBV12-3/TRBV12-4	TRBJ2-2
CASSSGHYEQYF	TGTGCCAGCAGTTCGGGACACTACGAGCAGTACTTC	many	.	TRBV6-5	TRBJ2-7
CASSVGTEEGYTF	TGTGCCAGCAGCGTAGGGACAGAAGAAGGCTACACCTTC	many	TRBD1	TRBV7-2	TRBJ1-2
CASAPWMGLQETQYF	TGTGCCAGCGCACCATGGATGGGTCTCCAAGAGACCCAGTACTTC	many	.	TRBV12-3/TRBV12-4	TRBJ2-5
CASSVEGKSSYEQYF	TGTGCCAGCAGCGTGGAGGGAAAGAGCTCCTACGAGCAGTACTTC	many	.	TRBV9	TRBJ2-7
CASNGRSGGSSYEQYF	TGTGCCAGCAACGGTCGGAGCGGGGGGAGCTCCTACGAGCAGTACTTC	many	TRBD2	TRBV2	TRBJ2-7
CASSYREAGGTDTQYF	TGTGCCAGCAGCTACAGGGAGGCGGGAGGGACAGATACGCAGTATTTT	.	TRBD2	TRBV11-2	TRBJ2-3
CAISTGSKNTIYF	TGTGCCATTTCGACAGGTTCAAAAAACACCATATATTTT	many	.	TRBV7-2	TRBJ1-3
CAWSAGGGTEAFF	TGTGCCTGGAGTGCCGGAGGGGGCACTGAAGCTTTCTTT	many	.	TRBV30	TRBJ1-1
CASSRDMSSGNTIYF	TGTGCCAGCAGCCGGGACATGAGCTCTGGAAACACCATATATTTT	many	.	TRBV28	TRBJ1-3
CSAHGRDRGGSGANVLTF	TGCAGTGCTCATGGAAGGGACAGGGGAGGATCTGGGGCCAACGTCCTGACTTTC	.	TRBD1	TRBV20-1	TRBJ2-6
CVSSLRTNYEQYF	TGCGTCAGCAGCTTGAGGACTAACTACGAGCAGTACTTC	.	.	TRBV5-1	TRBJ2-7
CSVRTASYEQYF	TGCAGCGTGAGGACAGCCTCCTACGAGCAGTACTTC	many	.	TRBV29-1	TRBJ2-7
CASSEGASGDSYEQYF	TGTGCCAGCAGTGAAGGGGCTAGCGGGGATTCCTACGAGCAGTACTTC	many	TRBD2	TRBV2	TRBJ2-7
CASRPGPYNSPLHF	TGTGCCAGCAGACCGGGACCCTATAATTCACCCCTCCACTTT	.	.	TRBV28	TRBJ1-6
CASSIAGAGTSDSYEQYF	TGTGCCAGTAGTATAGCAGGCGCCGGGACTAGCGACTCCTACGAGCAGTACTTC	.	TRBD2	TRBV19	TRBJ2-7
CASSLDQSWDYGYTF	TGTGCCAGCAGCTTAGATCAGAGTTGGGACTATGGCTACACCTTC	many	.	TRBV11-2	TRBJ1-2
CSARDDGSSYNEQFF	TGCAGTGCTAGAGATGACGGGAGTTCCTACAATGAGCAGTTCTTC	.	.	TRBV20-1	TRBJ2-1
CASSVLTGVGGGYTF	TGTGCCAGCAGTGTGCTAACAGGGGTCGGAGGCGGCTACACCTTC	.	TRBD1	TRBV28	TRBJ1-2
CASSSTGSPYEQYF	TGTGCCAGCAGTTCCACAGGTAGTCCCTACGAGCAGTACTTC	many	.	TRBV12-3/TRBV12-4	TRBJ2-7
CASRRFVGLNTEAFF	TGTGCCAGCAGACGCTTTGTAGGGTTGAACACTGAAGCTTTCTTT	many	.	TRBV6-2/TRBV6-3	TRBJ1-1
CASSISRVNTEAFF	TGTGCCAGCAGTATATCAAGGGTGAACACTGAAGCTTTCTTT	many	.	TRBV28	TRBJ1-1
CASSGRTSNQPQHF	TGTGCCAGCAGTGGACGCACTAGCAATCAGCCCCAGCATTTT	many	.	TRBV6-1	TRBJ1-5
CASSYGVESYNEQFF	TGTGCCAGCAGTTACGGCGTTGAATCCTACAATGAGCAGTTCTTC	.	.	TRBV6-5	TRBJ2-1
CAISEEAPGTEAFF	TGTGCCATCAGTGAGGAGGCCCCAGGAACTGAAGCTTTCTTT	.	.	TRBV10-3	TRBJ1-1
CASSLTGRGQPQHF	TGTGCCAGCAGCTTGACAGGGAGGGGTCAGCCCCAGCATTTT	many	TRBD1	TRBV11-2	TRBJ1-5
CASSPNPDERAFF	TGTGCCAGCAGCCCTAACCCGGACGAACGTGCTTTCTTT	many	.	TRBV14	TRBJ1-1
CASSFNREGGEQFF	TGTGCCAGCAGTTTCAACAGGGAGGGTGGGGAGCAGTTCTTC	many	.	TRBV27	TRBJ2-1
CASRRYRIGNQPQHF	TGTGCCTCTCGCCGATACAGGATCGGCAATCAGCCCCAGCATTTT	few	.	TRBV28	TRBJ1-5
CASRANLRGGETGEAFF	TGCGCCAGCAGGGCTAACCTACGAGGCGGGGAGACAGGGGAGGCTTTCTTT	.	TRBD1	TRBV4-1	TRBJ1-1
CSALTGVEQYF	TGCAGTGCATTGACAGGGGTCGAGCAGTACTTC	.	TRBD1	TRBV20-1	TRBJ2-7
CASSALGTNYEQYF	TGTGCCAGCAGCGCTCTTGGGACTAACTACGAGCAGTACTTC	.	TRBD2	TRBV3-1	TRBJ2-7
CSVEDRGSRYEQYF	TGCAGCGTTGAAGACCGCGGGAGTAGATACGAGCAGTACTTC	many	TRBD2	TRBV29-1	TRBJ2-7
CAISGGGLNSEQYF	TGTGCCATCAGTGGCGGGGGACTCAATTCCGAGCAGTACTTC	few	TRBD2	TRBV10-3	TRBJ2-7
CATSDFTGMQYF	TGTGCCACCAGTGATTTCACAGGAATGCAGTACTTC	few	.	TRBV24-1	TRBJ2-7
CSTRTEPSSGANVLTF	TGCAGCACAAGAACAGAACCTAGCTCTGGGGCCAACGTCCTGACTTTC	few	.	TRBV29-1	TRBJ2-6
CASSSESITDTQYF	TGTGCCAGCAGCTCCGAGTCGATCACAGATACGCAGTATTTT	few	.	TRBV6-1	TRBJ2-3
CASSLLEHEQYF	TGTGCCAGCAGCCTTTTAGAACACGAGCAGTACTTC	many	.	TRBV12-3/TRBV12-4	TRBJ2-7
CASSIAVYNEQFF	TGTGCCAGTAGTATAGCCGTCTACAATGAGCAGTTCTTC	many	.	TRBV19	TRBJ2-1
CASSPNKWTGGYYEQYF	TGTGCCAGCAGCCCAAACAAATGGACAGGGGGCTACTACGAGCAGTACTTC	few	TRBD1	TRBV7-2	TRBJ2-7
CASSMEVGNQPQHF	TGTGCCAGTAGTATGGAGGTAGGCAATCAGCCCCAGCATTTT	once	.	TRBV19	TRBJ1-5
CSAEGAQGEKLFF	TGCAGCGCCGAGGGGGCCCAAGGGGAAAAACTGTTTTTT	many	TRBD1	TRBV29-1	TRBJ1-4